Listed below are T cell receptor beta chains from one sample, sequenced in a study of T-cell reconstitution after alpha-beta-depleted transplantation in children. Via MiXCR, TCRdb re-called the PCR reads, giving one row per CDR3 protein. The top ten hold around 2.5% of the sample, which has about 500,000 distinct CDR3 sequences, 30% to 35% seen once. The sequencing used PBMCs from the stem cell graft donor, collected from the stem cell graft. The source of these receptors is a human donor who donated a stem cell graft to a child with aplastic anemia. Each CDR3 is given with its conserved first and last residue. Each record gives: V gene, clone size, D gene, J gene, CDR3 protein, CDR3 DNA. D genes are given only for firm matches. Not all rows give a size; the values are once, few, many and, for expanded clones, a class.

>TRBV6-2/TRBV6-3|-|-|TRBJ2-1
CASSSRGRGKDEQFF
TGTGCCAGCAGTTCTAGAGGCAGGGGTAAGGATGAGCAGTTCTTC
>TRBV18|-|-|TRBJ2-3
CASSPSGQPDTQYF
TGTGCCAGCTCACCCAGCGGCCAACCGGATACGCAGTATTTT
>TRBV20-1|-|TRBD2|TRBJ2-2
CCARGPGGPITGELFF
TGCTGTGCTAGAGGCCCGGGAGGGCCCATCACCGGGGAGCTGTTTTTT
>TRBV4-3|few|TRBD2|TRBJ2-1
CASSYRLAGDMNEQFF
TGCGCCAGCAGCTACAGACTAGCGGGAGATATGAATGAGCAGTTCTTC
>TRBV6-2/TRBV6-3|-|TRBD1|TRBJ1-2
CASSQQQGSGYTF
TGTGCCAGCAGCCAGCAACAGGGGTCTGGCTACACCTTC
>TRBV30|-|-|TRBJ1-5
CAWSTAVLYSNQPQHF
TGTGCCTGGAGTACGGCAGTCCTGTATAGCAATCAGCCCCAGCATTTT
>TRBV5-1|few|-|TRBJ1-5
CASRQGDNQPQHF
TGCGCCAGCAGACAGGGAGACAATCAGCCCCAGCATTTT
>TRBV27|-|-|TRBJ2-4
CASRNGGAKNIQYF
TGTGCCAGCAGAAACGGGGGAGCCAAAAACATTCAGTACTTC
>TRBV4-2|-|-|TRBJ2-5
CASSQVLAQETQYF
TGTGCCAGCAGCCAAGTCCTAGCCCAAGAGACCCAGTACTTC
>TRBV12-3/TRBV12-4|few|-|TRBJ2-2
CASSPDATGELFF
TGTGCCAGCAGCCCGGACGCCACCGGGGAGCTGTTTTTT
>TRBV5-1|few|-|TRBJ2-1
CASSLTMSFSGTLSGEQFF
TGCGCCAGCAGCCTTACAATGAGCTTTTCGGGAACCTTATCGGGTGAGCAGTTCTTC
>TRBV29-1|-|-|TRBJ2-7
CSVTVTYEQYF
TGCAGCGTGACGGTTACCTACGAGCAGTACTTC
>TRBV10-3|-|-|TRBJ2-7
CAISDYQSTYEQYF
TGTGCCATCAGTGATTACCAATCGACCTACGAGCAGTACTTC
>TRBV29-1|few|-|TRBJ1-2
CSVDGSARGYTF
TGCAGCGTTGATGGCTCAGCTCGGGGCTACACCTTC
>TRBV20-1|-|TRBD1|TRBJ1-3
CSALITRGRPGNTIYF
TGCAGTGCCCTAATTACCAGGGGGCGCCCCGGAAACACCATATATTTT
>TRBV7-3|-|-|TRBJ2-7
CASSMFQQYF
TGTGCCAGCAGTATGTTTCAGCAGTACTTC
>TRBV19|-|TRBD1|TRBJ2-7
CASRPGQGPYEQYF
TGTGCCAGTAGACCGGGACAGGGGCCCTACGAGCAGTACTTC
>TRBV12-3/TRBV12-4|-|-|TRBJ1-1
CASSPFSGTEAFF
TGTGCCAGCAGTCCCTTTTCAGGGACTGAAGCTTTCTTT
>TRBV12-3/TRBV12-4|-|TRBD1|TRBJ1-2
CASSLMPGQRYGYTF
TGTGCCAGCAGTTTAATGCCGGGACAGAGGTATGGCTACACCTTC
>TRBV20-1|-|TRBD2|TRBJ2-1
CSKKRGSLSYNEQFF
TGCAGTAAAAAGCGGGGTAGTTTGTCCTACAATGAGCAGTTCTTC
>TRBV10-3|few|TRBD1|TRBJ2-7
CASGQLTYEQYF
TGTGCCTCGGGACAGCTCACCTACGAGCAGTACTTC
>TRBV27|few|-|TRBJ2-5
CASSFQALETQYF
TGTGCCAGCAGTTTCCAGGCCCTAGAGACCCAGTACTTC
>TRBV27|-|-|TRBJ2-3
CASSTKGARETDTQYF
TGTGCCAGCAGTACTAAGGGGGCGCGGGAGACAGATACGCAGTATTTT
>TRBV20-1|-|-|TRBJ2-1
CSAISTLAYNEQFF
TGCAGTGCTATAAGCACTTTAGCCTACAATGAGCAGTTCTTC
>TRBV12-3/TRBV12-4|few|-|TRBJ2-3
CASSLVDTDTQYF
TGTGCCAGCAGTTTGGTGGACACAGATACGCAGTATTTT
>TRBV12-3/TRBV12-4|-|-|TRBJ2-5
CASSLWGASVGETQYF
TGTGCCAGCAGTTTATGGGGGGCTAGCGTAGGAGAGACCCAGTACTTC
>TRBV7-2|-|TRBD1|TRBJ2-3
CASSRDRISTDTQYF
TGTGCCAGCAGTCGGGACAGAATCAGCACAGATACGCAGTATTTT
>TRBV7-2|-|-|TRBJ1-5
CASSHGAGFNQPQHF
TGTGCCAGCAGCCACGGGGCAGGATTCAATCAGCCCCAGCATTTT
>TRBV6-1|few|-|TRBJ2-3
CASSGEGGTDTQYF
TGTGCCAGCAGTGGGGAAGGGGGCACAGATACGCAGTATTTT